This TCR beta chain was identified in a study of T cells after yellow fever vaccination. Broader study findings: Post-booster repertoires again held most primary-vaccination clones (roughly 95% CD4, just under 90% CD8).

This CDR3 has 17 residues. CDR1 is SGHTA, CDR2 FQGNSA, per germline. Trimming took 6 bases from V and 4 from J; bases not matched to a gene: 11. TCRdb reprocessed the 5' RACE reads with MiXCR, giving one entry per CDR3 protein. The table lists a few hundred thousand distinct CDR3 sequences, roughly 19% of them singletons. As regards this clonotype: Antigen unknown.

The chain carries TRBV7-2 and TRBJ2-2; TRBD2 matches at 10 bases. This specimen consisted of PBMCs, obtained 15 days after the yellow fever booster vaccination. The receptor was derived from a man aged 25-45 years who received the YFV17D yellow fever vaccine. The CDR3 spells CASRATSGTPSTGELFF. Written as DNA, the CDR3 is TGTGCCAGCAGGGCAACTAGCGGGACCCCCTCCACCGGGGAGCTGTTTTTT.